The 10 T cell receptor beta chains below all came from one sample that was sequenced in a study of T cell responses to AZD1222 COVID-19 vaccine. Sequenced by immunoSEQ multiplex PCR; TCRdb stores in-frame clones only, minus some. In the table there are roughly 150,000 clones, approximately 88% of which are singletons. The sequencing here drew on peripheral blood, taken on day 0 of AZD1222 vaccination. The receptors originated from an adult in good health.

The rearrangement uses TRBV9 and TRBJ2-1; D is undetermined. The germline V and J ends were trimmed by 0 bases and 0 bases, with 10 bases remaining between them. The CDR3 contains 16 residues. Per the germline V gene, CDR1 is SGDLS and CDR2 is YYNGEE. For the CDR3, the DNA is TGTGCCAGCAGCGTAGGCGTAGATCTCTCCTACAATGAGCAGTTCTTC. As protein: CASSVGVDLSYNEQFF.

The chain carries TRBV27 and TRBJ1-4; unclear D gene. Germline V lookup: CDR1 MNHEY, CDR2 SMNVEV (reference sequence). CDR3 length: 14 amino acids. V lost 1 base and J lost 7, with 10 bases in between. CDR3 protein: CASSLYGESEKLFF. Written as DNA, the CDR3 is TGTGCCAGCAGTTTATATGGGGAAAGTGAAAAACTGTTTTTT. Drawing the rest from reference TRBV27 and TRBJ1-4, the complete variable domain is EAQVTQNPRYLITVTGKKLTVTCSQNMNHEYMSWYRQDPGLGLRQIYYSMNVEVTDKGDVPEGYKVSRKEKRNFPLILESPSPNQTSLYFCASSLYGESEKLFFGSGTQLSVL.

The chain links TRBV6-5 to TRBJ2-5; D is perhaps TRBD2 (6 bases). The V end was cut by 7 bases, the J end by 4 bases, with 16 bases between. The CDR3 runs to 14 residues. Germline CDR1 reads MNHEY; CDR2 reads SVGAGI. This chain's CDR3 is CASTSGGYGETQYF. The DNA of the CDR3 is TGTGCCAGCACCTCTGGAGGGTACGGAGAGACCCAGTACTTC.

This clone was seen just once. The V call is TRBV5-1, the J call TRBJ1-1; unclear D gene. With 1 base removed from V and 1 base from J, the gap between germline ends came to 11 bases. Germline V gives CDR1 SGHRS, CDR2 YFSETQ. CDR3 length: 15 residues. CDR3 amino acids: CASSLRLGENTEAFF. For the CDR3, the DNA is TGCGCCAGCAGCTTGAGACTTGGGGAGAACACTGAAGCTTTCTTT.

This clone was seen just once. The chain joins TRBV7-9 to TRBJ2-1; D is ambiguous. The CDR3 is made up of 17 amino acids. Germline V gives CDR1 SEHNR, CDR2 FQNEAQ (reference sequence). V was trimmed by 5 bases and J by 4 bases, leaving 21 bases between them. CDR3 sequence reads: CASSHGRKTSLYNEQFF. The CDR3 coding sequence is TGTGCCAGCAGCCACGGCCGCAAGACCTCCCTTTACAATGAGCAGTTCTTC.

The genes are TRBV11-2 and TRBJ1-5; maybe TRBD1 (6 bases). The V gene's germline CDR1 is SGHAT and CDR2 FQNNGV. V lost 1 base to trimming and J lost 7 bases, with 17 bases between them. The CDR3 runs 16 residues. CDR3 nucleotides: TGTGCCAGCAGCTTAGCCCTACAGGGTCGGGGACAGCCCCAGCATTTT. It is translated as CASSLALQGRGQPQHF.

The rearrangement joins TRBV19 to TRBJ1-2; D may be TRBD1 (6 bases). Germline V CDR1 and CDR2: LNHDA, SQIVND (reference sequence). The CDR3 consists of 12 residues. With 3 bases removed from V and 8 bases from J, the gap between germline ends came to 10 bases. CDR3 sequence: CASSIRGAGYTF. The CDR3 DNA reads TGTGCCAGTAGTATCAGGGGCGCGGGCTACACCTTC.

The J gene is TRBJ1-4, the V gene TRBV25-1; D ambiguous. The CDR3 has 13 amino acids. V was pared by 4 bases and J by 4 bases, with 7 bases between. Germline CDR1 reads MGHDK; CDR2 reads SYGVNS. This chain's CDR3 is CASSGAFNEKLFF. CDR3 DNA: TGTGCCAGCAGTGGTGCCTTTAATGAAAAACTGTTTTTT.

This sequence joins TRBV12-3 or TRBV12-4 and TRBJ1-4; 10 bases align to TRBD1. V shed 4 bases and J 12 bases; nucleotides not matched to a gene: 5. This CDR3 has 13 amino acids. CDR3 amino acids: CASSWTGGTELFF. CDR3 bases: TGTGCCAGCAGTTGGACAGGGGGAACGGAACTGTTTTTT.

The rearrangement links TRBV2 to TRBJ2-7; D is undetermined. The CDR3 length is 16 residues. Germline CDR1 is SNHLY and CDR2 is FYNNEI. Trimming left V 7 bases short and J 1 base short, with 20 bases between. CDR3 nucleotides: TGTGCCAGCATCCCTACACTCTGGGGAAGTTCCTACGAGCAGTACTTC. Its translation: CASIPTLWGSSYEQYF.